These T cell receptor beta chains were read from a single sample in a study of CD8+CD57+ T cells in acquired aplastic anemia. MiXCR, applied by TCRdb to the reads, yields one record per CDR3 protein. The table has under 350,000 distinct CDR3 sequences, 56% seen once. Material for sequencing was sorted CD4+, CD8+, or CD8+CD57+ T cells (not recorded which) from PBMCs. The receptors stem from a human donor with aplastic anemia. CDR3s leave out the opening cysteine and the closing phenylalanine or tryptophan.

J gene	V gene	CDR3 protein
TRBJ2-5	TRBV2	ASSAGGQGPEETQY
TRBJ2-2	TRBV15	ATSRGGLVTGELF
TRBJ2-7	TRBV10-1	ASSGQGVTYEQY
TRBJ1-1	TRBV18	ASSPPQTGGAEAF
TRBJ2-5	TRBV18	ASSSGWETQY
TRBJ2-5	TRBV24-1	ATSDSAGFQETQY
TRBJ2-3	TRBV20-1	SASLAGGPLGTDTQY
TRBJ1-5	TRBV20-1	SARGSKGQPQH
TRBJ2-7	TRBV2	ASSQYPGGEQY
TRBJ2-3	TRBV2	ASSASRSGTSGGRTDTQY
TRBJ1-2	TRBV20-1	STLRGYT
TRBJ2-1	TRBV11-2	ASSLSRLDEQF
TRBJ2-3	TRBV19	ASSMGTGDTDTQY
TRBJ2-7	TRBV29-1	SVVNGSSYEQY
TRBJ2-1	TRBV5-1	ASSLVVEQF
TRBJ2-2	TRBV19	ASGRTAGTGELF
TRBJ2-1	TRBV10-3	AIRGTGGYNEQF
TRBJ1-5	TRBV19	ASSLGSRQPQH
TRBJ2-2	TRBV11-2	ASSLALNTGELF
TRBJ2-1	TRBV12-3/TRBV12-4	ASSLRGQGQF
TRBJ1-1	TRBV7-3	ASSPDERLLNTEAF
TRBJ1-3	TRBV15	ATSRDTTRNTIY
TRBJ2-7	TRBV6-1	ASSSRDLQY
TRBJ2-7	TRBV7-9	ASSSSGGEYEQY
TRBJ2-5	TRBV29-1	SADFERTQY
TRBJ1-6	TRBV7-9	ASSPGTAINSPLH
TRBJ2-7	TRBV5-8	ASSLDLAGGTYEQY
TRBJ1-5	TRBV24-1	ATLREWGNQPQH
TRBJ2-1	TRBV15	ATSSLTSDSSYNEQF
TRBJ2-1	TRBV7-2	ASSLTPAKGVEQF
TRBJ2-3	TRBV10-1	ASSESITRMGQDTQY
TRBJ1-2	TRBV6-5	AGSRRPRTGRNSYT
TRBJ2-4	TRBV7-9	ASSLFGGGALGKNIQY